Listed below are T cell receptor beta chains from one sample, sequenced in a study of shared clonotypes between healthy human individuals. Generated by immunoSEQ multiplex PCR, the TCRdb table keeps only in-frame clones and is missing some. The table records about 600,000 clones, over 95% of them present only once. The specimen was naive CD8+ T cells sorted from blood. The receptors were gathered from a woman in her thirties in good health. CDR3s include the opening cysteine and the closing phenylalanine or tryptophan. The D gene is left open where the match is weak. Not all rows give a size; the values are once, few, many and, for expanded clones, a class.

j_gene | v_gene | d_gene | len | abundance | CDR3nt | CDR3aa
TRBJ2-7 | TRBV5-5 | - | 14 | - | TGTGCCAGCAGCACACCGGGGGTAGTTGCCGAGCAGTACTTC | CASSTPGVVAEQYF
TRBJ1-4 | TRBV28 | TRBD1 | 14 | - | TGTGCCAGCACTACGGACAGGGGACGGGAAAAACTGTTTTTT | CASTTDRGREKLFF
TRBJ2-7 | TRBV2 | - | 12 | once | TGTGCCAGCAGTGACCAGAGTAGCGAGCAGTACTTC | CASSDQSSEQYF
TRBJ2-7 | TRBV29-1 | - | 15 | - | TGCAGCGTTGTTGTGGAGGGGACATCTCCCTACGAGCAGTACTTC | CSVVVEGTSPYEQYF
TRBJ2-7 | TRBV27 | TRBD1 | 15 | - | TGTGCCAGCAGTGCACCGGGACAGGGGAGCTACGAGCAGTACTTC | CASSAPGQGSYEQYF
TRBJ2-7 | TRBV4-1 | TRBD2 | 15 | - | TGCGCCAGCAGCCCCGGACTAGCGGGAGCCTACGAGCAGTACTTC | CASSPGLAGAYEQYF
TRBJ2-1 | TRBV5-6 | TRBD2 | 15 | - | TGTGCCAGCAGCATCGGGACTACCTATTACAATGAGCAGTTCTTC | CASSIGTTYYNEQFF
TRBJ2-1 | TRBV5-3 | - | 15 | - | TGTGCCAGAAGCCGTTACAGGGAATGCGGCAATGAGCAGTTCTTC | CARSRYRECGNEQFF
TRBJ2-1 | TRBV5-1 | - | 15 | - | TGCGCCAGCAGCTTTGACGGGAGATCGGGCAATGAGCAGTTCTTC | CASSFDGRSGNEQFF
TRBJ2-7 | TRBV27 | TRBD1 | 14 | - | TGTGCCAGCAGTACCCGGACAGGGGCCAACGAGCAGTACTTC | CASSTRTGANEQYF
TRBJ2-6 | TRBV28 | - | 15 | - | TGTGCCAGCAGCGGCTGGGATTCTGGGGCCAACGTCCTGACTTTC | CASSGWDSGANVLTF
TRBJ2-5 | TRBV7-9 | - | 14 | - | TGTGCCAGCAGCGGAGTTTGGGGAATAGAGACCCAGTACTTC | CASSGVWGIETQYF
TRBJ1-2 | TRBV19 | - | 11 | - | TGTGCCAGCCAGGATATCTATGGCTACACCTTC | CASQDIYGYTF
TRBJ2-2 | TRBV29-1 | - | 12 | - | TGCAGCACCGGGACAAGCGCCGGGGAGCTGTTTTTT | CSTGTSAGELFF
TRBJ1-4 | TRBV11-2 | - | 14 | - | TGTGCCAGCAGCTTAAGACAGACTAATGAAAAACTGTTTTTT | CASSLRQTNEKLFF
TRBJ2-2 | TRBV27 | - | 14 | - | TGTGCCAGCCGGGTAGGGCTGAACACCGGGGAGCTGTTTTTT | CASRVGLNTGELFF
TRBJ2-7 | TRBV29-1 | TRBD1 | 14 | - | TGCAGCGTCGAAGGGACAGGGGGCTCCTACGAGCAGTACTTC | CSVEGTGGSYEQYF
TRBJ1-1 | TRBV19 | - | 12 | - | TGTGCCAGTTTCGCTGGGAACACTGAAGCTTTCTTT | CASFAGNTEAFF
TRBJ2-3 | TRBV7-6 | TRBD2 | 15 | - | TGTGCCAGCACCTATAGCGGGAGTCGGTCAGATACGCAGTATTTT | CASTYSGSRSDTQYF